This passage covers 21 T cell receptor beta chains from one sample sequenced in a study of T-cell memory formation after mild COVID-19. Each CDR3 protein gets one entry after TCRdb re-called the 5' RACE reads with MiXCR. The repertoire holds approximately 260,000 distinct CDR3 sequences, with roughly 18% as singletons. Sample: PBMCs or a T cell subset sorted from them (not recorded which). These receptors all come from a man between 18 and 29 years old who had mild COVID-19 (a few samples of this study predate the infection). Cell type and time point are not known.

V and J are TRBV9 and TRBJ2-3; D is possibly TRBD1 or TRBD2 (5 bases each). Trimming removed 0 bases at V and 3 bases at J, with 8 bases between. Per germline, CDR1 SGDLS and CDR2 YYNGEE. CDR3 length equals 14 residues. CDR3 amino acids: CASSVGWGTDTQYF. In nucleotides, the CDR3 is TGTGCCAGCAGCGTAGGTTGGGGGACAGATACGCAGTATTTT.

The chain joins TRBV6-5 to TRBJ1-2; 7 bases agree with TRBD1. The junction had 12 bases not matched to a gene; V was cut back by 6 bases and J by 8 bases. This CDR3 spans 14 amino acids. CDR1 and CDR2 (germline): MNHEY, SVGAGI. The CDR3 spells CASRPTGPLDGYTF. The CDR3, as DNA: TGTGCCAGCAGACCGACAGGGCCCCTCGACGGCTACACCTTC.

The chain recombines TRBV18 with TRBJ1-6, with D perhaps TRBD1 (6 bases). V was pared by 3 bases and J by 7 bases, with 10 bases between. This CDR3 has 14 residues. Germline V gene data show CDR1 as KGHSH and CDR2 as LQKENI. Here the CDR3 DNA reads TGTGCCAGCTCACCGTCCAGGGGAAATTCACCCCTCCACTTT. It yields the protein CASSPSRGNSPLHF.

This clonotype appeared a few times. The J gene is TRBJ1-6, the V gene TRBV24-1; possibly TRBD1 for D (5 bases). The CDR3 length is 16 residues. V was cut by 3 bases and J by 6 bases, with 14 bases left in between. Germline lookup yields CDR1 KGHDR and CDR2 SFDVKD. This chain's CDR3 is CATSDLRRGINSPLHF. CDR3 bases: TGTGCCACCAGTGATCTCCGACGGGGGATTAATTCACCCCTCCACTTT.

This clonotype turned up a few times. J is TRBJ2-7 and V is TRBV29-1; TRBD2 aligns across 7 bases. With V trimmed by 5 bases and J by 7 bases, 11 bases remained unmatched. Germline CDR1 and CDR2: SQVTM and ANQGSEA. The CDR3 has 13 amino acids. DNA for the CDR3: TGCAGCGTTTATTTACCGGGGAGGGTAGAGCAGTACGTC. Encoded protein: CSVYLPGRVEQYV.

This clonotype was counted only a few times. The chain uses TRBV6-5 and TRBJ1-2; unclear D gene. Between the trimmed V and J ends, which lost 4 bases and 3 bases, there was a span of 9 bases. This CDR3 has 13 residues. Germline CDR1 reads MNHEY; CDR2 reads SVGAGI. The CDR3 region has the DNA TGTGCCAGCAGTTTAGCCGGCTACTATGGCTACACCTTC. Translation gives CASSLAGYYGYTF.

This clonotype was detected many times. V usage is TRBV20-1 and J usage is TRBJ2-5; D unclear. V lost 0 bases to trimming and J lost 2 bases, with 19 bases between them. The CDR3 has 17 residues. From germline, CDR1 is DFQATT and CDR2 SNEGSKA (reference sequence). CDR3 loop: CSARDRAPRSLQETQYF. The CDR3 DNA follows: TGCAGTGCTAGAGATCGGGCCCCGCGATCACTGCAAGAGACCCAGTACTTC.

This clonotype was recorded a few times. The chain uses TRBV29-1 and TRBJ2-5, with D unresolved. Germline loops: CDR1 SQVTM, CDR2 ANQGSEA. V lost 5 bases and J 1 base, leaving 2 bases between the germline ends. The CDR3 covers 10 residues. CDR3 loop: CSVLQETQYF. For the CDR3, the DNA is TGCAGCGTTCTCCAAGAGACCCAGTACTTC.

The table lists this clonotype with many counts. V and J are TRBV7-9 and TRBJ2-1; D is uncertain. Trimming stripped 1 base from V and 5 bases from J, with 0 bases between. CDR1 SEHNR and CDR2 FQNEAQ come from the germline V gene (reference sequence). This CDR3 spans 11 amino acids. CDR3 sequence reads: CASSLDNEQFF. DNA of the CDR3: TGTGCCAGCAGCTTAGACAATGAGCAGTTCTTC.

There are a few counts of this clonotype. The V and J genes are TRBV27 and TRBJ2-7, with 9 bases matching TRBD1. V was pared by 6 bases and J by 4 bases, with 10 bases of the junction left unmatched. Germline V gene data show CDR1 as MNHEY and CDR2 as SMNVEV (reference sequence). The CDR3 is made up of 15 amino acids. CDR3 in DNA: TGTGCCAGCAGCCCTTACAGGGGGCTCGGGTACGAGCAGTACTTC. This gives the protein CASSPYRGLGYEQYF.

The CDR3 DNA reads as TGCGCCACAGGACAGGGATCAACAGATACGCAGTATTTT. Its translation: CATGQGSTDTQYF. The rearrangement joins TRBV5-1 to TRBJ2-3; 8 bases agree with TRBD1. This CDR3 comprises 13 residues. CDR1 SGHRS and CDR2 YFSETQ come from the germline V gene. The ends lost 9 bases at V and 3 bases at J; junction bases unmatched: 6.

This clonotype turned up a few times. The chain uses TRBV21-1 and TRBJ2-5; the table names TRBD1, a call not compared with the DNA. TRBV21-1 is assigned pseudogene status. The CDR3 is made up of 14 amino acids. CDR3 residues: CASSNPQGQETQYF. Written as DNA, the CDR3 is TGTGCCAGCAGCAACCCCCAGGGCCAAGAGACCCAGTACTTC.

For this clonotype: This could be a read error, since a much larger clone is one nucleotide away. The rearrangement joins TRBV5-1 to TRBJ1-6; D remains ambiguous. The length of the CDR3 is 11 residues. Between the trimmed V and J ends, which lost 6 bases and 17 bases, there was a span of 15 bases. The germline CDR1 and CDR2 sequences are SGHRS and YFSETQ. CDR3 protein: CASKISDPIHF. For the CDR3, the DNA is TGCGCCAGCAAAATCAGTGACCCCATCCACTTT.

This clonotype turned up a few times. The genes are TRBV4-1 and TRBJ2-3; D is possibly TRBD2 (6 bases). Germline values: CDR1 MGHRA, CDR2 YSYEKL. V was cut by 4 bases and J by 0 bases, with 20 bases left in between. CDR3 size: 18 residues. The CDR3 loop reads CASSPSLRGSRSTDTQYF. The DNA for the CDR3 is TGCGCCAGCAGCCCCTCCCTGCGGGGCAGTCGAAGCACAGATACGCAGTATTTT.

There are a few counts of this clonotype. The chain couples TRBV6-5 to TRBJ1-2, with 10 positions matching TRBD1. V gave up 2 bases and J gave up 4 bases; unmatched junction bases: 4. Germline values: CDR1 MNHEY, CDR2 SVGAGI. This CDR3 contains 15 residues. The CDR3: CASSYVDRGAYGYTF. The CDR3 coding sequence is TGTGCCAGCAGTTACGTGGACAGGGGGGCCTATGGCTACACCTTC.

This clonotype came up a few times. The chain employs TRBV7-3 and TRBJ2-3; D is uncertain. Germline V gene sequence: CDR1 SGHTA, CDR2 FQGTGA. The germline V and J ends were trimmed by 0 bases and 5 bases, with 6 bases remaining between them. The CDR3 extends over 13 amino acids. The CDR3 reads CASSLTKEDTQYF. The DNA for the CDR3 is TGTGCCAGCAGCTTAACTAAGGAAGATACGCAGTATTTT.

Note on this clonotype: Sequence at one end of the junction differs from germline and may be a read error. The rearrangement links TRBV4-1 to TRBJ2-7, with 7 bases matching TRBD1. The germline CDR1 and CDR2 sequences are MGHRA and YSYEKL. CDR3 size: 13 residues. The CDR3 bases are TGCGCCAGCAGCCAAGTACTCAGGGGACAGTTCCAATTC. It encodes CASSQVLRGQFQF.

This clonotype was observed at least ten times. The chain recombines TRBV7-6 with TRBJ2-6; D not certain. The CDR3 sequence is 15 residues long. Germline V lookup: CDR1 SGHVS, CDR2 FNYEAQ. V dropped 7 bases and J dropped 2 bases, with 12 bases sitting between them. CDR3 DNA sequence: TGTGCCAGCAACCGAGACGGGCCTGGGGCCAACGTCCTGACTTTC. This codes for CASNRDGPGANVLTF.

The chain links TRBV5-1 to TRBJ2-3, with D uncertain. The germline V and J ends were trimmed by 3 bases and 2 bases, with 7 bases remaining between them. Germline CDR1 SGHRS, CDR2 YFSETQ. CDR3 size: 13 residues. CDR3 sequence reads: CASSSVSTDTQYF. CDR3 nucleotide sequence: TGCGCCAGCAGCTCAGTATCCACAGATACGCAGTATTTT.

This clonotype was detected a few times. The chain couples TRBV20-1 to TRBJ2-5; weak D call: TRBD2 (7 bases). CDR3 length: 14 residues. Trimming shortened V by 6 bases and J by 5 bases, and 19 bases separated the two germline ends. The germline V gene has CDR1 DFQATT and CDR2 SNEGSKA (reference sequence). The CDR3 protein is CSARGPTGGETQYF. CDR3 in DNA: TGCAGTGCCCGAGGTCCGACGGGGGGCGAGACCCAGTACTTC.

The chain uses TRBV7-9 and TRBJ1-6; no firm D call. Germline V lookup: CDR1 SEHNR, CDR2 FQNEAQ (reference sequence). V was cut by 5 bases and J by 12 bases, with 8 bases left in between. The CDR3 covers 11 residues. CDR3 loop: CASSVEGPLHF. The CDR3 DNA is TGTGCCAGCAGCGTAGAGGGACCCCTCCACTTT.